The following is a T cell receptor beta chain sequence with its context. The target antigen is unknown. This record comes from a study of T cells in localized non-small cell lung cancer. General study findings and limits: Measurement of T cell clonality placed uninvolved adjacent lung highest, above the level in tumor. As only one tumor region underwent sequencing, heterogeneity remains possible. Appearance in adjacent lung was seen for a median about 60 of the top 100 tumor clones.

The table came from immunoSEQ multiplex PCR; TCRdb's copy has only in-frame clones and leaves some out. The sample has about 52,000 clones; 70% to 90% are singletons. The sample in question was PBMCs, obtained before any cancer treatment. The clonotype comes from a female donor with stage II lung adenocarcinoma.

CDR3 sequence: CATSEILTTSYEQYF. The CDR3 nucleotides are TGTGCCACCAGCGAGATCCTGACGACCTCCTACGAGCAGTACTTC. The J gene is TRBJ2-7, the V gene TRBV15; no firm D call. In germline, CDR1 is LNHNV, CDR2 YYDKDF (reference sequence). V dropped 5 bases and J dropped 0 bases, with 14 bases sitting between them. This CDR3 is 15 amino acids long.